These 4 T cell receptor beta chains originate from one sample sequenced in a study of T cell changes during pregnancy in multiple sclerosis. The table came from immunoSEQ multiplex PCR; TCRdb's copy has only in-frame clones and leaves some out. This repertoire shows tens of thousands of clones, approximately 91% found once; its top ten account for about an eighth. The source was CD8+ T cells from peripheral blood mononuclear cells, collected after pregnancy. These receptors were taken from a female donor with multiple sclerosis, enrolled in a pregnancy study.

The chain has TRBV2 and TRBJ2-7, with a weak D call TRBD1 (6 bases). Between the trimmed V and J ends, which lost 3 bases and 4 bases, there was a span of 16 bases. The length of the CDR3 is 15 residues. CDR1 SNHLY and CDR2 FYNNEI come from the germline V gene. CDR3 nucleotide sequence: TGTGCCAGCAGTGAGTGGGGCAGGGGCGGATACGAGCAGTACTTC. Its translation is CASSEWGRGGYEQYF.

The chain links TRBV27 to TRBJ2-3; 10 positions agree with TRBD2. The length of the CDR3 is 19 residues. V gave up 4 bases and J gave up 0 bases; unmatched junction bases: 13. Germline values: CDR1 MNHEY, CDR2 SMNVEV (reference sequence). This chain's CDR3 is CASSSPLAGRYSSTDTQYF. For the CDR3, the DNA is TGTGCCAGCAGTTCTCCACTAGCGGGGAGATACTCTAGCACAGATACGCAGTATTTT.

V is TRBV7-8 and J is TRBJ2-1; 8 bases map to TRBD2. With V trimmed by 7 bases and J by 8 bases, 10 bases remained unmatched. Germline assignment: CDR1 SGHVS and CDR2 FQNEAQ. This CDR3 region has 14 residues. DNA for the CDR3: TGTGCCAGCACAGGCCGGACTAGCTCCCATGAGCAGTTCTTC. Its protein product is CASTGRTSSHEQFF.

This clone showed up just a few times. CDR3 sequence: CASSEGLAGDEQFF. CDR3 in DNA: TGTGCCAGCAGTGAGGGACTAGCGGGCGATGAGCAGTTCTTC. V usage is TRBV6-4 and J usage is TRBJ2-1; 12 positions match TRBD2. V lost 3 bases and J lost 8; bases outside the gene matches: 2. Germline V CDR1 and CDR2: MRHNA, SNTAGT. CDR3 size: 14 residues.